These 6 T cell receptor beta chains were all obtained from the same sample, sequenced in a study of T cell clones after liver transplantation. Sequenced by immunoSEQ multiplex PCR; TCRdb stores in-frame clones only, minus some. The data show 50,000 to 70,000 clones, with about 70% seen just once and 2.8% held by the top ten. The specimen was CD4+ T cells from blood, collected at the approximately 16-month timepoint. The receptors originated from a human patient who received a liver transplant. Some T cells may be the graft donor's.

The chain links TRBV2 to TRBJ2-2, with TRBD2 matching over 9 bases. V trimming: 6 bases; J trimming: 5 bases; junction bases outside the gene matches: 7. The length of the CDR3 is 15 residues. Germline lookup yields CDR1 SNHLY and CDR2 FYNNEI. CDR3 protein: CASSQREVGTGELFF. CDR3 nucleotides: TGTGCCAGCAGCCAGCGGGAGGTCGGGACCGGGGAGCTGTTTTTT.

This chain uses TRBV5-6 with TRBJ2-5; 7 positions match TRBD1. Germline trimming cut 4 bases from V and 2 bases from J; bases unmatched to any gene: 5. In germline, CDR1 is SGHDT, CDR2 YYEEEE. This CDR3 has 14 residues. For the CDR3, the DNA is TGTGCCAGCAGCCCCGACAGGGATCAAGAGACCCAGTACTTC. This sequence encodes CASSPDRDQETQYF. The variable domain in full, with the rest retrieved from reference TRBV5-6 and TRBJ2-5, is DAGVTQSPTHLIKTRGQQVTLRCSPKSGHDTVSWYQQALGQGPQFIFQYYEEEERQRGNFPDRFSGHQFPNYSSELNVNALLLGDSALYLCASSPDRDQETQYFGPGTRLLVL.

J is TRBJ2-3 and V is TRBV7-2; 8 bases map to TRBD1. V dropped 5 bases and J dropped 5; count of bases not matched to a gene: 6. The CDR3 length is 14 residues. The germline V gene encodes CDR1 SGHTA and CDR2 FQGNSA. CDR3 residues: CASSPQGALDTQYF. The CDR3 bases are TGTGCCAGCAGCCCTCAGGGGGCCCTAGATACGCAGTATTTT.

This clone occurred a few times. The CDR3 bases are TGTGCCAGCAGTCACACCGGGACAGGGAAGTACGAGCAGTACTTC. Encoded protein: CASSHTGTGKYEQYF. The chain links TRBV6-5 to TRBJ2-7, with TRBD1 identical over 9 bases. Looked up from germline, CDR1 is MNHEY and CDR2 is SVGAGI. The V segment lost 5 bases and the J segment 4 bases; nucleotides outside the gene matches: 9. The CDR3 runs 15 residues.

The gene calls are TRBV19 and TRBJ2-2; 8 nucleotides line up with TRBD1. In germline, CDR1 is LNHDA, CDR2 SQIVND (reference sequence). The CDR3 is 16 amino acids. Losses at the gene ends were 6 bases for V and 5 bases for J; bases not matched to a gene: 11. The CDR3 loop reads CASRSGAGGATGELFF. The CDR3 coding sequence is TGTGCCAGTAGGTCCGGGGCAGGGGGCGCGACCGGGGAGCTGTTTTTT.

This clone was observed once. The chain employs TRBV6-1 and TRBJ2-1; no firm D call. The V and J ends lost 4 bases and 6 bases respectively, with 16 bases between them. CDR3 length: 15 residues. Germline assignment: CDR1 MNHNS and CDR2 SASEGT. The CDR3 nucleotides read TGTGCCAGCAGTGCCGACCGAATCTGGGGCAATGAGCAGTTCTTC. Its protein is CASSADRIWGNEQFF.